This T cell receptor beta chain is from a study of post-analysis software for immune sequencing data. Study-level background: Some patients lacked subtype; others had relapsing-remitting, secondary progressive or progressive-relapsing disease. Points from the study as a whole: Under the F measure, samples that were prepared in one batch clustered strongly together. The study found TRBV5-6, TRBV5-1 and TRBV20-1 among about five TRBV segments more frequent in patients than controls. Controls showed significantly higher normalized Chao1 diversity than did multiple sclerosis patients.

There are 14 residues in the CDR3. Germline CDR1 SGHAT, CDR2 FQNNGV. V gave up 4 bases and J gave up 6 bases; unmatched junction bases: 6. With regard to this clonotype: The antigen remains unidentified.

Prepared libraries of TCR beta cDNA carried unique molecular identifiers. Each batch of 1 to 10 million T cells produced approximately 470,000 cDNA molecules. TCRdb used MiXCR to reprocess the PCR reads, holding one entry per CDR3 protein. The sample carries more than 500,000 distinct CDR3 sequences, around a third recorded once. Input material: blood. The chain joins TRBV11-2 to TRBJ2-7; 10 bases are shared with TRBD1. The source is a girl aged 2-17 years with multiple sclerosis. The CDR3 DNA reads as TGTGCCAGCAGCTCGTTGACAGGGGGCGTCGAGCAGTACTTC. Protein: CASSSLTGGVEQYF.